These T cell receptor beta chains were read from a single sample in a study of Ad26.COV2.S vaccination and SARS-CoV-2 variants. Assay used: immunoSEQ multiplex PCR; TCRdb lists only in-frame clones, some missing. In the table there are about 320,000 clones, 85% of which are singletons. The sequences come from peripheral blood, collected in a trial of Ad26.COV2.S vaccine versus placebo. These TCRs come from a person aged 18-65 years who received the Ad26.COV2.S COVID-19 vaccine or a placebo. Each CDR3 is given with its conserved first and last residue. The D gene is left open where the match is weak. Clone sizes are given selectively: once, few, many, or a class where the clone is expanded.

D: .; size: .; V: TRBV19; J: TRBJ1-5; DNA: TGTGCCAGTAATGAGGGCCTGGATCAGCCCCAGCATTTT; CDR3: CASNEGLDQPQHF
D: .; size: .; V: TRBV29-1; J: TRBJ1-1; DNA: TGCAGCGCCCGAGTCACTGAAGCTTTCTTT; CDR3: CSARVTEAFF
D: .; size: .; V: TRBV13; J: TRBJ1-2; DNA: TGTGCCAGCAGCTTAGGTGGCAGGGCGGATGGCTACACCTTC; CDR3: CASSLGGRADGYTF
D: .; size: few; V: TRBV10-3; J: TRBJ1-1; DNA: TGTGCCATCAGACAGAACACTGAAGCTTTCTTT; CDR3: CAIRQNTEAFF
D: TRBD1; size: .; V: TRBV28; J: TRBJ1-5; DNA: TGTGCCAGCAGTTTGGAGCAGGGGGGTAATCAGCCCCAGCATTTT; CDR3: CASSLEQGGNQPQHF
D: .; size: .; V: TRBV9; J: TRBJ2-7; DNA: TGTGCCAGCAGCGTCGGGCAGGCCAGCTCCTACGAGCAGTACTTC; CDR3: CASSVGQASSYEQYF
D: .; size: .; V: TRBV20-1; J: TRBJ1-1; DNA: TGCAGTGCTAGTCCGGGACAAGACACTGAAGCTTTCTTT; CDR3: CSASPGQDTEAFF
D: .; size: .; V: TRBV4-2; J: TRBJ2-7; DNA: TGTGCCAGCAGCCAAGGACAGGACTACGAGCAGTACTTC; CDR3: CASSQGQDYEQYF
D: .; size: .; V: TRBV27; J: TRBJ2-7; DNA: TGTGCCAGCAGCCTACAGGTTCCCTCCTACGAGCAGTACTTC; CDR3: CASSLQVPSYEQYF
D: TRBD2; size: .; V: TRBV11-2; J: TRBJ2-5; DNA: TGTGCCAGCAGCTTAGATCGACTAGCAGAGACCCAGTACTTC; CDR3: CASSLDRLAETQYF
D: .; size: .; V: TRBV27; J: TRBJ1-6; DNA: TGTGCCAGCAGTTTGTTCCAGGGCCATTCGTCCCTCCACTTT; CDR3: CASSLFQGHSSLHF
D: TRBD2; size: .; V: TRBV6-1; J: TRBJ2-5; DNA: TGTGCCAGCAGTGCACTAGCGCTTCACGCGGGTGAGACCCAGTACTTC; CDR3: CASSALALHAGETQYF
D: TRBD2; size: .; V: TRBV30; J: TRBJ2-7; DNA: TGTGCCTGGAGTGGCGGGGGAATATCCTACGAGCAGTACTTC; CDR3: CAWSGGGISYEQYF
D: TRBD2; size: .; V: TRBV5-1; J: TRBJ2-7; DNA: TGCGCCAGCAGCCTTAGCGGGGGGTCCTACGAGCAGTACTTC; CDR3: CASSLSGGSYEQYF
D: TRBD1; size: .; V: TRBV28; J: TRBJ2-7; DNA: TGTGCCAGCAGCTCACCGGGACAGGGATATGAGCAGTACTTC; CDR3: CASSSPGQGYEQYF
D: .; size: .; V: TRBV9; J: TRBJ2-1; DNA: TGTGCCAGCAGCGTAGAAATAGGGGGGAGATCTTACAATGAGCAGTTCTTC; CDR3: CASSVEIGGRSYNEQFF
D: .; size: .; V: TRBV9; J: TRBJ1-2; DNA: TGTGCCAGCAGCACCAAAGCCACCGGAGGTACCCACCGAGCTAACTATGGCTACACCTTC; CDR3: CASSTKATGGTHRANYGYTF
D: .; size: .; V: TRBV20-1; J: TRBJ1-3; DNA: TGCAGTGCTAGTGACCAGACGGGAAACACCATATATTTT; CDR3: CSASDQTGNTIYF
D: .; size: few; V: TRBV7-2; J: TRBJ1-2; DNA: TGTGCCAGCAGCTTAGGCGTCGAGACTCATGGCTACACCTTC; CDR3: CASSLGVETHGYTF
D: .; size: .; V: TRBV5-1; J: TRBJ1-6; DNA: TGCGCCAGCAGGGCCGGGGCCGATAATTCACCCCTCCACTTT; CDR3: CASRAGADNSPLHF
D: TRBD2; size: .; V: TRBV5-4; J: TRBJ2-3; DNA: TGTGCCAGCAGTTTCAGCGGGGTTCAAGATACGCAGTATTTT; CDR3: CASSFSGVQDTQYF
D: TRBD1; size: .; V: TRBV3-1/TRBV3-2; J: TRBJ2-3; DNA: TGTGCCAGCAGCCTTTGGACAGGGGACACAGATACGCAGTATTTT; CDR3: CASSLWTGDTDTQYF
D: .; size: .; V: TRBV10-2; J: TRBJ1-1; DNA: TGCGCCAGCAGGAGAGGGGGTGGCACTGAAGCTTTCTTT; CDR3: CASRRGGGTEAFF
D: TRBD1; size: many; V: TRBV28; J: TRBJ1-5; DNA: TGTGCCAGCAGTTTTCGGGTGTGGAGGGGGCAAAAGCCCCAGCATTTT; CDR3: CASSFRVWRGQKPQHF
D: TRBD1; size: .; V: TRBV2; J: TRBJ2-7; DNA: TGTGCCAGCAGCGCCGCCGGGACAGTGGGGGCCTACGAGCAGTACTTC; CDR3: CASSAAGTVGAYEQYF
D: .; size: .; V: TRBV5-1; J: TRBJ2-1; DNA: TGCGCCAGCAGCTTGGACAGGGTGTACAATGAGCAGTTCTTC; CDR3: CASSLDRVYNEQFF
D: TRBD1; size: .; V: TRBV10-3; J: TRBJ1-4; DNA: TGTGCCATCAGTGCAGACCGACAGGGGGCGCGGGGTGAAAAACTGTTTTTT; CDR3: CAISADRQGARGEKLFF
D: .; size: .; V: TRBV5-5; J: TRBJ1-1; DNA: TGTGCCAGCAGCTTGTCCGTGCAGGTCAACACTGAAGCTTTCTTT; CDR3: CASSLSVQVNTEAFF
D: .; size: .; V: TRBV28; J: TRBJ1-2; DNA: TGTGCCAGCAGCCTACCAGGGGATGGCTACACCTTC; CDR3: CASSLPGDGYTF
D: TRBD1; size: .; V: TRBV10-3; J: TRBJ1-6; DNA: TGTGCCATCAGTGAGTCGACAGGGGGTTCACCCCTCCACTTT; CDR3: CAISESTGGSPLHF
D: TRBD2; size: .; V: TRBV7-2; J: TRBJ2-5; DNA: TGTGCCAGCAGCCCCCGACTAGCGGGGGGATTATCGCAAGAGACCCAGTACTTC; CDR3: CASSPRLAGGLSQETQYF
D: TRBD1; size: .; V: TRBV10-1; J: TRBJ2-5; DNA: TGCGCCAGCAGTGCCGGACAGGGGGTCGGAGAGACCCAGTACTTC; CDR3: CASSAGQGVGETQYF
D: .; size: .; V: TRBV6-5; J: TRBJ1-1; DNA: TGTGCCAGCAGTTACGGGGAGGAGAACACTGAAGCTTTCTTT; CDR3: CASSYGEENTEAFF
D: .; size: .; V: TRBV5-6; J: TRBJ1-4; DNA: TGTGCCAGCAGCTTGTTACAGAATGAAAAACTGTTTTTT; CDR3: CASSLLQNEKLFF
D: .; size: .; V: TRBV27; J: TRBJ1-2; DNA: TGTGCCAGCAGCTCCCGGGACAATAATGGCTACACCTTC; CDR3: CASSSRDNNGYTF
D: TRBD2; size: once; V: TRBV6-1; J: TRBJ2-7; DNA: TGTGCCAGCAGTGAGGTAGCGGGGGGGCCCTACGAGCAGTACTTC; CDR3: CASSEVAGGPYEQYF
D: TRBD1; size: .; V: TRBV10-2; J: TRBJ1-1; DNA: TGCGCCAGTGGGACCAGGGGGAGGAACACTGAAGCTTTCTTT; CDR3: CASGTRGRNTEAFF
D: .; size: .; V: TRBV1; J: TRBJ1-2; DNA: TGCACCAGCAGCCAAGATAATCCCCCAGGGACGTATCATGGCTACACCTTC; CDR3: CTSSQDNPPGTYHGYTF
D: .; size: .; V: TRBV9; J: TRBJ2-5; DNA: TGTGCCAGCAGCGTAACTCCAGGGCTTGAGACCCAGTACTTC; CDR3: CASSVTPGLETQYF
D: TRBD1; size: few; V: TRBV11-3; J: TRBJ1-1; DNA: TGTGCCAGCAGCTCTTCGACAGGGAGGATGAACACTGAAGCTTTCTTT; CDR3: CASSSSTGRMNTEAFF
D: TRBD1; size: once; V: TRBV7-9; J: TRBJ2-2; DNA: TGTGCCAGCAGCTCGCAGGGACAGGTTACCGGGGAGCTGTTTTTT; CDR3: CASSSQGQVTGELFF
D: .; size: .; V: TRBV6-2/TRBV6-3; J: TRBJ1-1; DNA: TGTGCCAGCAGCACACAGCCATTGAACACTGAAGCTTTCTTT; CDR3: CASSTQPLNTEAFF
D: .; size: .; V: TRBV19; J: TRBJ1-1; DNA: TGTGCCAGTAGTATCGACGACAGCGGTGCTGAAGCTTTCTTT; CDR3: CASSIDDSGAEAFF
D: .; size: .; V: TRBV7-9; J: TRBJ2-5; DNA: TGTGCCAGCAGCTTATTTGCGGGGGCTGGCGAGACCCAGTACTTC; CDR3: CASSLFAGAGETQYF
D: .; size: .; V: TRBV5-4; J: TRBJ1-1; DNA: TGTGCCAGCAGCTTGGGCCGAGACACTGAAGCTTTCTTT; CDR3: CASSLGRDTEAFF
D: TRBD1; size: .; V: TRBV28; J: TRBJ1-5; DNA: TGTGCCAGCAGTTTATGGACAGGGCCCGATAATAGCAATCAGCCCCAGCATTTT; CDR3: CASSLWTGPDNSNQPQHF
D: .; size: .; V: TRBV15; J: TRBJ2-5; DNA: TGTGCCACCAGCAGAGCGGGGGTAATCTCCCTCGAGACCCAGTACTTC; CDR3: CATSRAGVISLETQYF
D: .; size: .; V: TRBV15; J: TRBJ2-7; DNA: TGTGCCACCAGCAGATTTAGGTTAGGCGGAATACTCGAGCAGTACTTC; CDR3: CATSRFRLGGILEQYF
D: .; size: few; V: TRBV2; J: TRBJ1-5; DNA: TGTGCCAGCAGTGACAAGGGTTATGGCAATCAGCCCCAGCATTTT; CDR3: CASSDKGYGNQPQHF
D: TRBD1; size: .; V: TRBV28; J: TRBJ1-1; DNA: TGTGCCAGCAGGGCAGGGGGCTCGAACACTGAAGCTTTCTTT; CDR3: CASRAGGSNTEAFF
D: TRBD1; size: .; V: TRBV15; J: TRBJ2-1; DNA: TGTGCCACCAGCAGAGCCCCTCCTGGGACAGACTACAATGAGCAGTTCTTC; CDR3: CATSRAPPGTDYNEQFF
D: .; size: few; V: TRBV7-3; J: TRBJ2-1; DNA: TGTGCCAGCAGCTCCTACGCTCCGGCGGGGAATGGCAATGAGCAGTTCTTC; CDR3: CASSSYAPAGNGNEQFF
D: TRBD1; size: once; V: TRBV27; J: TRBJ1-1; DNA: TGTGCCAGCAGTTTGGACAGGGATATGGGTGAAGCTTTCTTT; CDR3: CASSLDRDMGEAFF
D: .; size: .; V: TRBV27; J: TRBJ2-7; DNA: TGTGCCAGCAGGAAACAGACTTTCGGGACGGCGTTCTGGCAGTACTTC; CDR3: CASRKQTFGTAFWQYF
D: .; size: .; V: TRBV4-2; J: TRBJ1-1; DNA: TGTGCCAGCAGCCAAGACATAGGGCACGCTGAAGCTTTCTTT; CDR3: CASSQDIGHAEAFF
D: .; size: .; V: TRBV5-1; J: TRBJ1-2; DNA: TGCGCCAGCAGGCCATTCTTGGGCAGGGGCCAAGAAGAGGGTGGCTACACCTTC; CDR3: CASRPFLGRGQEEGGYTF
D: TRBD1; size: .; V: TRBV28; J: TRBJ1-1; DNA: TGTGCCAGCAGTTTATCAGGGGGGGAAGCTTTCTTT; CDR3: CASSLSGGEAFF
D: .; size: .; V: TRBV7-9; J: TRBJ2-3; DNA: TGTGCCAGCAGCCCCCCATCCAGGGGCACAGATACGCAGTATTTT; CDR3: CASSPPSRGTDTQYF
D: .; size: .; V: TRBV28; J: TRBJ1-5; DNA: TGTGCCAGCAGTGTAACGGCGGGGTATCAGCCCCAGCATTTT; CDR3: CASSVTAGYQPQHF